This passage covers 32 T cell receptor beta chains from one sample sequenced in a study of cytomegalovirus exposure and HLA in healthy donors. Amplification used 60 Vbeta primers and 13 Jbeta primers. Here immunoSEQ multiplex PCR was the method, and the copy in TCRdb shows in-frame clones only, minus some. The table records some 170,000 clones, more than 60% of them present only once. Sequencing was performed on PBMCs. Every receptor here comes from a human donor in good health.

This clone was picked up a small number of times. The CDR3 nucleotides read TGTGCCAGCAGCACAGGGGGGAACACTGAAGCTTTCTTT. Protein: CASSTGGNTEAFF. This chain connects TRBV5-4 to TRBJ1-1; 8 bases are a match to TRBD1. The V and J ends lost 4 bases and 1 base, in that order; junction bases with no gene match: 0. The CDR3 extends over 13 amino acids. Germline CDR1 is SGHNT and CDR2 is YYREEE (reference sequence). The entire variable domain, with the rest obtained from reference TRBV5-4 and TRBJ1-1, is as follows: ETGVTQSPTHLIKTRGQQVTLRCSSQSGHNTVSWYQQALGQGPQFIFQYYREEENGRGNFPPRFSGLQFPNYSSELNVNALELDDSALYLCASSTGGNTEAFFGQGTRLTVV.

The chain employs TRBV30 and TRBJ2-2, with TRBD1 matching 8 bases. CDR1 GTSNPN and CDR2 SVGIG come from the germline V gene (reference sequence). The CDR3 runs 12 residues. Here the CDR3 DNA reads TGTGTCTTACGGGCAGGGGGCGCGGAGCTGTTTTTT. It translates to CVLRAGGAELFF.

The chain combines TRBV2 with TRBJ1-1, with 8 bases matching TRBD1. V dropped 6 bases and J dropped 3; count of bases not matched to a gene: 12. The V gene's germline CDR1 is SNHLY and CDR2 FYNNEI. This CDR3 is built from 16 residues. In DNA form, the CDR3 reads TGTGCCAGCAGCTTAGGACAGGGAAGTCCGGACACTGAAGCTTTCTTT. This encodes CASSLGQGSPDTEAFF. The entire variable domain, with the rest obtained from reference TRBV2 and TRBJ1-1, is as follows: EPEVTQTPSHQVTQMGQEVILRCVPISNHLYFYWYRQILGQKVEFLVSFYNNEISEKSEIFDDQFSVERPDGSNFTLKIRSTKLEDSAMYFCASSLGQGSPDTEAFFGQGTRLTVV.

The J gene is TRBJ1-1, the V gene TRBV6-5, with TRBD1 matching 10 bases. The CDR3 runs to 15 residues. V gave up 5 bases and J gave up 5 bases; unmatched junction bases: 8. Per the germline V gene, CDR1 is MNHEY and CDR2 is SVGAGI. CDR3 region: CASSGSTGGKTEAFF. The DNA for the CDR3 is TGTGCCAGCAGTGGATCGACAGGGGGCAAGACTGAAGCTTTCTTT.

The rearrangement links TRBV5-3 to TRBJ2-1; the match to TRBD1 covers 10 bases. TRBV5-3 is sorted into the ORF group, with uncertain function. The CDR3 covers 14 residues. V was clipped by 4 bases and J by 8 bases; unmatched bases: 6. The CDR3 sequence: CARSLWTGGDEQFF. CDR3 in DNA: TGTGCCAGAAGCCTTTGGACAGGGGGTGATGAGCAGTTCTTC.

V usage is TRBV5-8 and J usage is TRBJ1-2, with unresolved D. Trimming took off 1 base at V and 4 bases at J, with 5 bases between the two ends. The CDR3 covers 12 residues. Germline V gene sequence: CDR1 SGHTS, CDR2 YDEGEE. CDR3 nucleotides: TGTGCCAGCAGCTTGATGGCCTATGGCTACACCTTC. The encoded protein is CASSLMAYGYTF.

This chain links TRBV4-1 with TRBJ1-2, with 9 bases identical to TRBD1. The trim removed 1 base at V and 6 bases at J, leaving 9 bases unmatched. The CDR3 runs 16 residues. CDR1 is MGHRA, CDR2 YSYEKL, per germline. CDR3 bases: TGCGCCAGCAGCCAAGTAGTAGAGGACAGGGGTAATGGCTACACCTTC. Translation gives CASSQVVEDRGNGYTF.

This sequence joins TRBV6-1 and TRBJ1-1; D gene ambiguous. Looked up from germline, CDR1 is MNHNS and CDR2 is SASEGT. The V end was cut by 2 bases, the J end by 11 bases, with 15 bases between. The CDR3 runs to 13 residues. CDR3 amino acids: CASSEIRRVEAFF. The CDR3 bases are TGTGCCAGCAGTGAAATAAGGAGGGTGGAGGCTTTCTTT.

The chain links TRBV13 to TRBJ2-7, with 8 bases lining up with TRBD2. Trimming took 3 bases from V and 7 from J; bases not matched to a gene: 11. CDR3 length equals 15 residues. From germline, CDR1 is PRHDT and CDR2 FYEKMQ (reference sequence). The CDR3 protein is CASSFNNGGAGEQYF. CDR3 bases: TGTGCCAGCAGCTTCAATAACGGGGGGGCCGGGGAGCAGTACTTC.

The gene calls are TRBV5-6 and TRBJ1-2; D possibly corresponds to TRBD1 (6 bases). The CDR3 is 14 residues long. The V end was cut by 4 bases, the J end by 8 bases, with 18 bases between. The germline CDR1 and CDR2 sequences are SGHDT and YYEEEE. The CDR3 DNA reads TGTGCCAGCAGCCGATGGACAGAAGTAGGAGGCTACACCTTC. Encoded protein: CASSRWTEVGGYTF.

The DNA of the CDR3 is TGTGCCTGGGCTGGACAGACTGGAAACACCATATATTTT. It is translated as CAWAGQTGNTIYF. This sequence joins TRBV30 and TRBJ1-3; TRBD1 is a possible D gene (6 bases). CDR1 GTSNPN and CDR2 SVGIG come from the germline V gene (reference sequence). Trimming stripped 5 bases from V and 2 bases from J, with 10 bases between. The CDR3 is 13 amino acids.

This clone was picked up one time. This chain uses TRBV6-5 with TRBJ1-1; 7 bases match TRBD1. In germline, CDR1 is MNHEY, CDR2 SVGAGI. Trimming took 1 base from V and 1 from J; bases not matched to a gene: 0. The CDR3 sequence is 14 residues long. The CDR3 sequence: CASSYYRGNTEAFF. The CDR3 nucleotides read TGTGCCAGCAGTTACTACAGGGGGAACACTGAAGCTTTCTTT.

This sequence joins TRBV7-9 and TRBJ2-2, with TRBD1 matching over 7 bases. J gave up 6 bases and V 5 bases, and 12 bases lay outside the gene matches. CDR3 length equals 16 residues. The germline V gene encodes CDR1 SEHNR and CDR2 FQNEAQ (reference sequence). The CDR3 here is CASSDQGGRGPGELFF. The CDR3 DNA reads as TGTGCCAGCAGCGACCAAGGGGGCAGGGGTCCCGGGGAGCTGTTTTTT. The variable domain in full, with the rest retrieved from reference TRBV7-9 and TRBJ2-2, is DTGVSQNPRHKITKRGQNVTFRCDPISEHNRLYWYRQTLGQGPEFLTYFQNEAQLEKSRLLSDRFSAERPKGSFSTLEIQRTEQGDSAMYLCASSDQGGRGPGELFFGEGSRLTVL.

This clone came up a few times. The chain combines TRBV11-1 with TRBJ2-1; 12 bases are shared with TRBD2. Unmatched junction bases numbered 11, after V lost 5 bases and J lost 9 bases. This CDR3 spans 16 amino acids. The V gene's germline CDR1 is SGHAT and CDR2 FQDESV (reference sequence). In nucleotides, the CDR3 is TGTGCCAGCAGCCGTCGACTAGCGGGGGCTGCGGGTGAGCAGTTCTTC. Translated, it gives CASSRRLAGAAGEQFF.

This clone was counted only a few times. The chain joins TRBV14 to TRBJ1-1, with 7 bases aligning to TRBD1. This CDR3 has 15 residues. Germline V CDR1 and CDR2: SGHDN, FVKESK. The J segment lost 1 base and the V segment lost 0 bases, leaving 2 bases of the junction unmatched. CDR3 region: CASSQEQGENTEAFF. In DNA form, the CDR3 reads TGTGCCAGCAGCCAAGAGCAGGGGGAGAACACTGAAGCTTTCTTT.

This sequence joins TRBV5-8 and TRBJ1-4; 11 bases agree with TRBD1. Germline V CDR1 and CDR2: SGHTS, YDEGEE. With V trimmed by 2 bases and J by 8 bases, 5 bases remained unmatched. The CDR3 sequence is 15 residues long. The CDR3 loop is CASSFGQGAGEKLFF. CDR3 bases: TGTGCCAGCAGCTTCGGACAGGGGGCAGGGGAAAAACTGTTTTTT.

The chain employs TRBV19 and TRBJ2-3, with TRBD1 matching 8 bases. The CDR3 has 17 residues. Germline lookup yields CDR1 LNHDA and CDR2 SQIVND (reference sequence). The junction had 10 bases not matched to a gene; V was cut back by 0 bases and J by 5 bases. The CDR3, as DNA: TGTGCCAGTAGTATAGATCCATGGACAGGGAGTAGAGATACGCAGTATTTT. Residues: CASSIDPWTGSRDTQYF.

The J gene is TRBJ2-2, the V gene TRBV25-1; D uncertain. The CDR3 spans 13 residues. Germline V CDR1 and CDR2: MGHDK, SYGVNS. V lost 6 bases, J lost 3 bases, and 8 bases lay in between. The CDR3 region has the DNA TGTGCCAGCAGGGAACGGGACACCGGGGAGCTGTTTTTT. This gives the protein CASRERDTGELFF.

The CDR3 coding sequence is TGTGCCAGCAGTTTAGAGGGATTTGCCCGCCTAGGAGAGCAGTACTTC. This gives the protein CASSLEGFARLGEQYF. V usage is TRBV27 and J usage is TRBJ2-7, with D tentatively TRBD2 (5 bases). Germline CDR1 and CDR2: MNHEY and SMNVEV (reference sequence). CDR3 length equals 16 residues. V was clipped by 2 bases and J by 7 bases, with 21 bases between them.

The J gene is TRBJ2-5, the V gene TRBV7-9; D is unclear. The CDR3 runs 15 residues. Per germline, CDR1 SEHNR and CDR2 FQNEAQ (reference sequence). The V end lost 0 bases, the J end lost 2 bases, and 10 bases lay between the germline ends. The CDR3: CASSLARGRQETQYF. The CDR3 nucleotides are TGTGCCAGCAGCTTAGCGCGTGGCAGGCAAGAGACCCAGTACTTC.

The rearrangement joins TRBV6-6 to TRBJ1-5, with 7 bases identical to TRBD1. CDR3 length: 15 amino acids. J lost 4 bases, V lost 5 bases, and 8 bases had no gene match. Germline V CDR1 and CDR2: MNHNY, SVGAGI (reference sequence). CDR3 nucleotide sequence: TGTGCCAGCAGTACGACAGGGATAGGGAATCAGCCCCAGCATTTT. Its translation: CASSTTGIGNQPQHF.

J is TRBJ2-7 and V is TRBV20-1, with no clear D. Germline V lookup: CDR1 DFQATT, CDR2 SNEGSKA (reference sequence). V was shortened by 1 base and J by 3 bases, with 4 bases between the two germline ends. The CDR3 consists of 11 residues. The CDR3 coding sequence is TGCAGTGCTAGAGTCATCTACGAGCAGTACTTC. Amino acids: CSARVIYEQYF.

This rearrangement joins TRBV11-3 to TRBJ2-1, with 10 bases that match TRBD1. The CDR3 spans 15 residues. The germline gives CDR1 SGHNT, CDR2 YENEEA. Trimming removed 5 bases from V and 5 bases from J; junction bases left unmatched: 6. CDR3 amino acids: CASSLRQGADNEQFF. CDR3 DNA: TGTGCCAGCAGCCTCAGACAGGGGGCCGACAATGAGCAGTTCTTC.

This chain joins TRBV29-1 and TRBJ1-1, with D possibly matching TRBD1 (5 bases). V lost 4 bases and J 4 bases, leaving 10 bases between the germline ends. The CDR3 consists of 12 residues. Per germline, CDR1 SQVTM and CDR2 ANQGSEA. CDR3 sequence (DNA): TGCAGCGTTGCCGGGGGGAGCACTGAAGCTTTCTTT. Translated, it gives CSVAGGSTEAFF.

V usage is TRBV9 and J usage is TRBJ2-7; 9 bases match TRBD2. Germline CDR1 reads SGDLS; CDR2 reads YYNGEE. The CDR3 is made up of 15 amino acids. J was trimmed by 3 bases and V by 0 bases; bases with no gene match: 4. The CDR3 protein is CASSVAGTSYYEQYF. For the CDR3, the DNA is TGTGCCAGCAGCGTAGCCGGGACTAGCTACTACGAGCAGTACTTC.

This clone was observed a few times. The chain couples TRBV9 to TRBJ1-1; no reliable D call. The V end lost 0 bases, the J end lost 3 bases, and 12 bases lay between the germline ends. There are 15 residues in the CDR3. Germline V gene sequence: CDR1 SGDLS, CDR2 YYNGEE. The CDR3 DNA reads TGTGCCAGCAGCGTAGCGGAGCGAGGAGACACTGAAGCTTTCTTT. As protein: CASSVAERGDTEAFF.

The gene calls are TRBV19 and TRBJ1-2; 12 bases agree with TRBD1. V was pared by 4 bases and J by 4 bases, with 10 bases of the junction left unmatched. The germline gives CDR1 LNHDA, CDR2 SQIVND (reference sequence). The CDR3 spans 17 residues. The CDR3 coding sequence is TGTGCCAGTAGTAGCCCGGGTGGGACAGGGGGCTTCTATGGCTACACCTTC. This sequence encodes CASSSPGGTGGFYGYTF.

This chain joins TRBV5-1 and TRBJ2-3, with 7 bases matching TRBD2. Germline loops: CDR1 SGHRS, CDR2 YFSETQ. The CDR3 is made up of 16 amino acids. Trimming took 0 bases from V and 6 from J; bases not matched to a gene: 10. The CDR3 here is CASSLEWRGSGDTQYF. The CDR3 bases are TGCGCCAGCAGCTTGGAATGGCGGGGGTCGGGGGATACGCAGTATTTT.

The genes are TRBV5-5 and TRBJ1-1; D perhaps matches TRBD1 (6 bases). This CDR3 has 13 residues. V dropped 8 bases and J dropped 1 base, with 12 bases sitting between them. CDR1 and CDR2 (germline): SGHKS, YYEKEE (reference sequence). CDR3 amino acids: CASHRVGNTEAFF. CDR3 DNA: TGTGCCAGTCACAGGGTCGGGAACACTGAAGCTTTCTTT.

There are a few counts of this clone. The chain couples TRBV4-3 to TRBJ2-2; D is ambiguous. Germline V gene data show CDR1 as LGHNA and CDR2 as YSLEER. V dropped 8 bases and J dropped 3 bases, with 7 bases sitting between them. The CDR3 has 12 amino acids. CDR3 coding DNA: TGCGCCAGCGGCCCTTACACCGGGGAGCTGTTTTTT. Protein sequence: CASGPYTGELFF.

This chain uses TRBV5-1 with TRBJ2-3; 11 bases agree with TRBD2. Germline CDR1 and CDR2: SGHRS and YFSETQ. The CDR3 spans 16 residues. The ends lost 5 bases at V and 2 bases at J; junction bases unmatched: 7. This CDR3 is CASSITSGGYTDTQYF. CDR3 coding DNA: TGCGCCAGCAGTATTACTAGCGGGGGCTACACAGATACGCAGTATTTT. The full variable domain, completed using reference TRBV5-1 and TRBJ2-3, is KAGVTQTPRYLIKTRGQQVTLSCSPISGHRSVSWYQQTPGQGLQFLFEYFSETQRNKGNFPGRFSGRQFSNSRSEMNVSTLELGDSALYLCASSITSGGYTDTQYFGPGTRLTVL.

Points on this clone: One end of the junction does not line up with germline, which may come from a read error. The chain couples TRBV7-8 to TRBJ1-2; D unresolved. This CDR3 is 15 amino acids long. CDR1 and CDR2 from the germline V gene are SGHVS and FQNEAQ. This chain's CDR3 is CASSLNTASNYGYPF. CDR3 DNA: TGTGCCAGCAGCCTTAACACGGCCTCTAACTATGGCTACCCCTTC.